The 13 T cell receptor beta chains listed next were all sequenced from one sample in a study of T cells in Graves' hyperthyroidism and ophthalmopathy. Template material for amplifying TCR beta CDR3 regions consisted of RNA transcripts. Researchers ran a first-round RT-PCR on the TCR CDR3 using the HTBI primer set. A single record per CDR3 protein comes from TCRdb applying MiXCR to the multiplex PCR reads. In the table there are approximately 600,000 distinct CDR3 sequences, 14% of which are singletons. Sequences were obtained from blood. Receptors originate from a woman under 30 with Graves' ophthalmopathy.

This chain joins TRBV15 and TRBJ2-4; TRBD2 agrees at 10 bases. Per the germline V gene, CDR1 is LNHNV and CDR2 is YYDKDF (reference sequence). CDR3 length equals 21 residues. The V segment lost 3 bases and the J segment 4 bases; nucleotides outside the gene matches: 21. In DNA form, the CDR3 reads TGTGCCACCAGCAGGTTCTCCGGGTTTGGGCTACTAGCGGGGAGGAAAAACATTCAGTACTTC. Amino acids: CATSRFSGFGLLAGRKNIQYF.

The chain carries TRBV20-1 and TRBJ1-5, with D perhaps matching TRBD1 (6 bases). The germline CDR1 and CDR2 sequences are DFQATT and SNEGSKA (reference sequence). V was clipped by 2 bases and J by 0 bases, with 17 bases between them. The CDR3 is made up of 17 amino acids. The CDR3 here is CSARPLSRDTSNQPQHF. In nucleotides, the CDR3 is TGCAGTGCTAGACCCTTGTCCCGGGACACTAGCAATCAGCCCCAGCATTTT.

In its sample, this clonotype was seen many times. This chain uses TRBV28 with TRBJ2-1, with D tentatively TRBD2 (5 bases). Germline V CDR1 and CDR2: MDHEN, SYDVKM. The V and J ends lost 7 bases and 1 base respectively, with 11 bases between them. The CDR3 is made up of 14 amino acids. This CDR3 reads CASKDSLSYNEQFF. The CDR3 nucleotides are TGTGCCAGCAAGGACTCTCTATCCTACAATGAGCAGTTCTTC.

This clonotype was found many times. J is TRBJ2-5 and V is TRBV7-9; 7 nucleotides align to TRBD2. Germline V gene data show CDR1 as SEHNR and CDR2 as FQNEAQ (reference sequence). Germline trimming cut 1 base from V and 5 bases from J; bases unmatched to any gene: 10. The CDR3 spans 16 residues. The chain's CDR3 is CASSLVWASGEETQYF. CDR3 nucleotide sequence: TGTGCCAGCAGCTTAGTTTGGGCTAGCGGCGAGGAGACCCAGTACTTC.

This clonotype has a handful of counts. The rearrangement joins TRBV19 to TRBJ1-1; D is ambiguous. The ends were cut back, 7 bases at V and 1 base at J, with 10 bases in the middle. The CDR3 consists of 13 residues. Looked up from germline, CDR1 is LNHDA and CDR2 is SQIVND (reference sequence). The CDR3 DNA reads TGTGCCAGTACCCTCAGAAGGAACACTGAAGCTTTCTTT. The encoded protein is CASTLRRNTEAFF.

The chain employs TRBV11-3 and TRBJ1-3; D not resolved. The CDR3 is 15 amino acids. Germline V gene data show CDR1 as SGHNT and CDR2 as YENEEA. V lost 0 bases and J 4 bases, leaving 10 bases between the germline ends. The CDR3 sequence is CASSLDEDGGNTIYF. CDR3 DNA: TGTGCCAGCAGCTTAGACGAGGACGGCGGAAACACCATATATTTT.

This clonotype was seen at least ten times. V and J are TRBV11-2 and TRBJ2-1; the match to TRBD2 covers 7 bases. This CDR3 contains 15 residues. V trimming: 1 base; J trimming: 6 bases; junction bases outside the gene matches: 6. CDR1 is SGHAT and CDR2 is FQNNGV in the germline V gene. Here the CDR3 reads CASSLVGLAANEQFF. CDR3 coding DNA: TGTGCCAGCAGCTTAGTTGGCCTAGCGGCCAATGAGCAGTTCTTC.

This clonotype was counted at least ten times. The chain combines TRBV6-1 with TRBJ1-3; D is ambiguous. This CDR3 has 15 residues. V dropped 6 bases and J dropped 0 bases, with 12 bases sitting between them. CDR1 is MNHNS and CDR2 is SASEGT in the germline V gene. The CDR3 bases are TGTGCCAGCAGACGAGGCTGGGCCTCTGGAAACACCATATATTTT. Its translation is CASRRGWASGNTIYF.

This rearrangement joins TRBV28 to TRBJ2-3, with 8 bases matching TRBD2. The CDR3 is 16 residues long. Germline V gives CDR1 MDHEN, CDR2 SYDVKM. V dropped 10 bases and J dropped 1; count of bases not matched to a gene: 13. The CDR3 sequence is CATITPAGERTDTQYF. DNA for the CDR3: TGTGCCACCATAACGCCAGCGGGGGAGCGCACAGATACGCAGTATTTT.

Regarding this clonotype: Relative to the germline gene, one junction end is altered; a read error may explain this. This chain links TRBV7-2 with TRBJ2-1, with 11 bases that match TRBD2. CDR1 is SGHTA and CDR2 is FQGNSA in the germline V gene. The CDR3 length is 16 residues. The CDR3 DNA reads as TGTGCCAGCAGCCTAGCGACTAGCGGGATTTACAATGAGCAGTTCTTC. Its protein is CASSLATSGIYNEQFF.

This clonotype was seen only a few times. V and J are TRBV30 and TRBJ2-1, with a tentative D call TRBD2 (6 bases). This CDR3 has 14 residues. Germline V gives CDR1 GTSNPN, CDR2 SVGIG (reference sequence). The V gene lost 2 bases and the J gene lost 4 bases, with 12 bases spanning the gap. DNA for the CDR3: TGTGCCTGGAGTTGGGGGGAGCGGTACAATGAGCAGTTCTTC. This encodes CAWSWGERYNEQFF.

The table lists this clonotype with a few counts. The CDR3: CASSIRGPGELFF. CDR3 nucleotide sequence: TGTGCCAGTAGTATTAGAGGTCCCGGGGAGCTGTTTTTT. This chain connects TRBV19 to TRBJ2-2; D remains unclear. With 3 bases removed from V and 6 bases from J, the gap between germline ends came to 8 bases. The CDR3 spans 13 residues. Germline loops: CDR1 LNHDA, CDR2 SQIVND (reference sequence).

This clonotype was observed a handful of times. This chain connects TRBV5-1 to TRBJ2-7; 11 bases agree with TRBD1. The germline gives CDR1 SGHRS, CDR2 YFSETQ. With V trimmed by 4 bases and J by 5 bases, 5 bases remained unmatched. CDR3 length: 14 amino acids. In DNA form, the CDR3 reads TGCGCCAGCAGCCCGGACAGGGGGCAGGACGAGCAGTACTTC. Amino acid sequence: CASSPDRGQDEQYF.